This is a list of T cell receptor beta chains from one sample in a study of T cells after yellow fever vaccination. One entry per CDR3 protein, called by TCRdb with MiXCR from the 5' RACE reads. The sample lists 300,000 to 400,000 distinct CDR3 sequences; around an eighth were seen once. The sample in question was CD4+ T cells sorted from PBMCs, obtained 15 days after the yellow fever booster vaccination. The receptors come from a man younger than 35 who received the YFV17D yellow fever vaccine. Each CDR3 is given with its conserved first and last residue. Fields, in order: J gene, V gene, CDR3 protein.

TRBJ2-1	TRBV7-2	CASSQDWRNEQFF
TRBJ2-5	TRBV12-3/TRBV12-4	CASSSLGFGETQYF
TRBJ2-5	TRBV19	CASSRTGDETQYF
TRBJ2-1	TRBV20-1	CSARTSGGHYNEQFF
TRBJ2-3	TRBV7-3	CASGFSDTQYF
TRBJ2-1	TRBV4-2	CASSQYPGTGITNEQFF
TRBJ2-7	TRBV20-1	CSARDPLTTYEQYF
TRBJ1-2	TRBV12-3/TRBV12-4	CASSFSGQAPYGYTF
TRBJ1-4	TRBV9	CASSVGWRANEKLFF
TRBJ1-2	TRBV12-3/TRBV12-4	CASSLGGTGGPGGYTF
TRBJ2-2	TRBV4-1	CASSQIGTGELFF
TRBJ2-5	TRBV10-1	CASSEPGTGRETQYF
TRBJ2-5	TRBV9	CASSVGLAGNQETQYF
TRBJ1-2	TRBV19	CASSIWQQDGYTF
TRBJ1-6	TRBV30	CAWSVHQNSPLHF
TRBJ2-3	TRBV20-1	CSARDRAVGTDTQYF
TRBJ1-2	TRBV7-9	CASSFGQRYGYTF
TRBJ2-7	TRBV7-2	CASSQLAGAYEQYF
TRBJ2-2	TRBV12-3/TRBV12-4	CASSLGTGVNTGELFF
TRBJ1-1	TRBV5-1	CASSFQPNTEAFF
TRBJ1-5	TRBV4-3	CASSQDLSNQPQHF
TRBJ2-5	TRBV19	CASSTLEKETQYF
TRBJ2-7	TRBV7-2	CASSSRQGGYEQYF
TRBJ2-1	TRBV5-4	CASSLQGPYNEQFF
TRBJ2-1	TRBV28	CASSLTGAGLFF
TRBJ2-1	TRBV6-5	CASRETGTLLSNEQFF
TRBJ1-5	TRBV3-1	CASSQDPVNSNQPQHF
TRBJ2-5	TRBV7-3	CASSKGGEGEETQYF
TRBJ1-1	TRBV5-1	CASSPDRGGAFF
TRBJ2-3	TRBV4-2	CASSQDGLAGERHTQYF
TRBJ2-5	TRBV12-3/TRBV12-4	CASSPLVAGGQETQYF
TRBJ2-5	TRBV5-1	CASATLGDSQETQYF
TRBJ2-7	TRBV2	CASKRGTNSYEQYF
TRBJ2-7	TRBV5-5	CASSSTGDALGQYF
TRBJ2-6	TRBV5-5	CASSLSGTGGPGANVLTF
TRBJ2-2	TRBV12-3/TRBV12-4	CASSLWRTGGPGELFF
TRBJ1-4	TRBV27	CASSLWEGSEKLFF
TRBJ2-2	TRBV5-1	CASSRDSGTGELFF
TRBJ1-2	TRBV7-3	CASSSGQGYGYTF
TRBJ2-6	TRBV6-2/TRBV6-3	CASTYSGANVLTF
TRBJ1-2	TRBV3-1	CASSQDGTLNYGYTF
TRBJ2-7	TRBV12-3/TRBV12-4	CASRWDRATAYEQYF
TRBJ1-1	TRBV29-1	CSVEGQLNTEAFF
TRBJ2-3	TRBV18	CASSPLGTGSTDTQYF
TRBJ1-4	TRBV7-2	CASSLLGQRNEKLFF
TRBJ2-2	TRBV6-2/TRBV6-3	CASKIVPGELFF
TRBJ1-4	TRBV25-1	CASSEYRRGGATNEKLFF